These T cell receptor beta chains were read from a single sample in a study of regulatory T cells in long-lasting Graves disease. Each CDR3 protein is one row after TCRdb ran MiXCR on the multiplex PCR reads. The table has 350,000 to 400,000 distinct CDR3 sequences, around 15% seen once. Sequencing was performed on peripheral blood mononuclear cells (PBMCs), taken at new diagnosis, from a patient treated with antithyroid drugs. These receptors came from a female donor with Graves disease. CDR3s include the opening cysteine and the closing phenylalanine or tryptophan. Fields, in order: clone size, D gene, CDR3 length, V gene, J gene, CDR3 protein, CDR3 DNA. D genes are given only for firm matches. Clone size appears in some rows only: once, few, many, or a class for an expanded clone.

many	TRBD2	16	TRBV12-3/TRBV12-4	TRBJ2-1	CASSLFAGGSYNEQFF	TGTGCCAGCAGTTTATTTGCGGGGGGTTCCTACAATGAGCAGTTCTTC
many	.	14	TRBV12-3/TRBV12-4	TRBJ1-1	CASLLRGMNTEAFF	TGTGCCAGCCTACTGAGAGGAATGAACACTGAAGCTTTCTTT
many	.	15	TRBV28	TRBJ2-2	CASSFTPENTGELFF	TGTGCCAGCAGTTTCACCCCTGAAAACACCGGGGAGCTGTTTTTT
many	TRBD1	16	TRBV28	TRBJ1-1	CASSLDRGYLDTEAFF	TGTGCCAGCAGCTTGGACAGGGGTTATTTGGACACTGAAGCTTTCTTT
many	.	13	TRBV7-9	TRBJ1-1	CASSDTGGSEAFF	TGTGCCAGCAGCGACACTGGGGGGTCTGAAGCTTTCTTT
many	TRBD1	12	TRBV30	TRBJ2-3	CAWSVQGDTQYF	TGTGCCTGGAGTGTACAGGGGGATACGCAGTATTTT
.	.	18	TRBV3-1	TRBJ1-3	CASSPLTGERVSGNTIYF	TGTGCCAGCAGCCCGCTGACTGGGGAGAGGGTCTCTGGAAACACCATATATTTT
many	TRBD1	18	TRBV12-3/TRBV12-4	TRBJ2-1	CASSRDRQGVNSYNEQFF	TGTGCCAGCAGTCGAGACAGACAGGGGGTGAACTCCTACAATGAGCAGTTCTTC
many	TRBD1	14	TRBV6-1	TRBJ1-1	CASIDRGRVTEAFF	TGTGCCAGCATAGACAGGGGGCGCGTCACTGAAGCTTTCTTT
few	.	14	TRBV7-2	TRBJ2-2	CASRATANTGELFF	TGTGCCAGCAGAGCGACGGCGAACACCGGGGAGCTGTTTTTT
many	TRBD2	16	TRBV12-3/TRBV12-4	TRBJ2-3	CASSLPPAGGLDTQYF	TGTGCCAGCAGTTTACCCCCAGCGGGGGGTCTGGATACGCAGTATTTT
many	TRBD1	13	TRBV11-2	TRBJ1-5	CASSLRGHQPQHF	TGTGCCAGCAGCTTAAGGGGGCATCAGCCCCAGCATTTT
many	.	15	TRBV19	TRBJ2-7	CASSSFPKRSYEQYF	TGTGCCAGTAGTTCGTTCCCGAAGAGGTCCTACGAGCAGTACTTC
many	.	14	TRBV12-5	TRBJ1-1	CASGLGGSNTEAFF	TGTGCTAGTGGTTTGGGGGGGTCTAACACTGAAGCTTTCTTT
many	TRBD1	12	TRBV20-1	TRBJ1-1	CSASGGETEAFF	TGCAGTGCCTCAGGGGGCGAGACTGAAGCTTTCTTT
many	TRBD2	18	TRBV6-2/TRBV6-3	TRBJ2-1	CASSYALAGGWGVNEQFF	TGTGCCAGCAGTTACGCACTAGCGGGGGGCTGGGGGGTGAATGAGCAGTTCTTC
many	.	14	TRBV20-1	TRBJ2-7	CSARDLGSSYEQYF	TGCAGTGCTAGAGATTTGGGCTCCTCCTACGAGCAGTACTTC
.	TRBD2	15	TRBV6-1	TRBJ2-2	CTAATPAGGPGGLFF	TGTACCGCTGCAACCCCAGCGGGGGGCCCCGGGGGGCTGTTTTTT
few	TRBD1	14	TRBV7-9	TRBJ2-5	CASSSTGDQETQYF	TGTGCCAGCAGCTCGACAGGGGACCAAGAGACCCAGTACTTC
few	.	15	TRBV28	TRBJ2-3	CASRLLDRSTDTQYF	TGTGCCAGCAGGTTGCTTGACAGAAGCACAGATACGCAGTATTTT
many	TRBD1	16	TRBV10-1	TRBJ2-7	CASSDPGQGATYEQYF	TGCGCCAGCAGTGATCCGGGACAGGGGGCCACCTACGAGCAGTACTTC
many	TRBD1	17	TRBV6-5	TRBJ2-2	CASSYFYHRGDTGELFF	TGTGCCAGCAGTTACTTCTATCACAGGGGAGACACCGGGGAGCTGTTTTTT
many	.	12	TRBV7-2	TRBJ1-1	CASSDHHTEAFF	TGTGCCAGCAGTGACCACCACACTGAAGCTTTCTTT
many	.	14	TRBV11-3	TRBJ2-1	CASSLGPTRNEQFF	TGTGCCAGCAGCTTGGGGCCGACAAGAAATGAGCAGTTCTTC
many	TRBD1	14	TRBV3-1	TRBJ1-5	CASSQGTVDQPQHF	TGTGCCAGCAGCCAGGGGACAGTGGATCAGCCCCAGCATTTT
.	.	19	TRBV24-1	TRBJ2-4	CATSDLLPDSGLDENIQYF	TGTGCCACCAGTGATTTGCTTCCAGACTCGGGACTGGATGAAAACATTCAGTACTTC
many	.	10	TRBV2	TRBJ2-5	CASSVQTQYF	TGTGCCAGCAGTGTCCAGACCCAGTACTTC
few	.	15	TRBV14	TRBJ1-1	CASSQVRRKNTEAFF	TGTGCCAGCAGCCAAGTTCGCAGGAAGAACACTGAAGCTTTCTTT
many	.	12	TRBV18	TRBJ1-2	CASRAAGLDYTF	TGTGCCAGCAGGGCCGCCGGCCTAGACTACACCTTC
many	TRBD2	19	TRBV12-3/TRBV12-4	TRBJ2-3	CASSFLRNVLAGSTDTQYF	TGTGCCAGCAGTTTTCTCCGGAACGTCCTAGCGGGTTCCACAGATACGCAGTATTTT
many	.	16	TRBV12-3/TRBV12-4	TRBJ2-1	CASTSGRPSSYNEQFF	TGTGCCAGCACCTCGGGGAGGCCCAGCTCCTACAATGAGCAGTTCTTC
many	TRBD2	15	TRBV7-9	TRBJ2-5	CASSRGSGDQETQYF	TGTGCCAGCAGCCGGGGGAGCGGGGATCAAGAGACCCAGTACTTC
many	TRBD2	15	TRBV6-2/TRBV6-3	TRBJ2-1	CASSLTSEGYNEQFF	TGTGCCAGCAGCCTCACTAGCGAGGGCTACAATGAGCAGTTCTTC
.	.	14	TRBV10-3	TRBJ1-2	CAISETGPPNGYTF	TGTGCCATCAGTGAAACCGGGCCTCCGAATGGCTACACCTTC
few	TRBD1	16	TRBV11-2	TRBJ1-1	CASTPISQGANTEAFF	TGTGCCAGCACTCCGATATCACAGGGGGCCAACACTGAAGCTTTCTTT
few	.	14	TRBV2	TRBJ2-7	CASSGTTSSYEQYF	TGTGCCAGCAGCGGAACGACTAGCTCCTACGAGCAGTACTTC
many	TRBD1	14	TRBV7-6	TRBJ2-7	CASSHRDSSVEQYF	TGTGCCAGCAGCCATCGGGACAGCTCGGTTGAGCAGTACTTC
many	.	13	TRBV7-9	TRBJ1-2	CASSPPRVGGYTF	TGTGCCAGCAGCCCCCCCAGGGTCGGTGGCTACACCTTC
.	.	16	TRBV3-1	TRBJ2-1	CASNQAWYVSAREQFF	TGTGCCAGCAACCAAGCTTGGTATGTAAGCGCGAGGGAGCAGTTCTTC
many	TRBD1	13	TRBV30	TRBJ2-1	CAWSIGTDNEQFF	TGTGCCTGGAGTATCGGGACAGACAATGAGCAGTTCTTC
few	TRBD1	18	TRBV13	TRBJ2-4	CAGSPDFGTGSVKNIQYF	TGTGCCGGCAGCCCAGATTTCGGGACAGGGTCTGTCAAAAACATTCAGTACTTC
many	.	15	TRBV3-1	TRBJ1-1	CASSPRQESNTEAFF	TGTGCCAGCAGCCCCAGACAGGAATCGAACACTGAAGCTTTCTTT
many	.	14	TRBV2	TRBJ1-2	CASSELNSHYGYTF	TGTGCCAGCAGTGAATTGAACAGCCACTATGGCTACACCTTC
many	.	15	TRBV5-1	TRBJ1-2	CASSLGAPGSIGYTF	TGCGCCAGCAGCTTGGGAGCCCCCGGCTCCATTGGCTACACCTTC
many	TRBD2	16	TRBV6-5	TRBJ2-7	CASSYSNMASGYEQYF	TGTGCCAGCAGTTACTCGAATATGGCTAGCGGTTACGAGCAGTACTTC
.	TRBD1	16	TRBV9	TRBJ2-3	CASSARGQTSTDTQYF	TGTGCCAGCAGCGCGAGGGGACAGACTAGCACAGATACGCAGTATTTT